This TCR beta chain was profiled in a study of CD8 T cells in ankylosing spondylitis (TCRdb year 2017). A note on the overall study: To find TCR variants linked to disease, the study profiled T cell receptor beta repertoires in ankylosing spondylitis patients and healthy donors. In total, the full study cohort was made up of some 110 healthy donors and about two dozen ankylosing spondylitis patients. Samples of peripheral blood were taken, and for ankylosing spondylitis patients, synovial fluid was collected as well.

TCRdb names Illumina HiSeq 2500 as the instrument used. Quantitative 5'-RACE with molecular barcodes was the method used to prepare the TCR beta libraries. In the original analysis: To identify disease-linked TCR variants, a new computational method was used, one built on a probabilistic model of VDJ rearrangement. The public reads were reprocessed in TCRdb via fastp at Q25 and MiXCR, keeping in-frame beta chains. Here each entry gathers all rows of one CDR3 protein and keeps the most common genes and DNA. V and J calls and clone size were set by TCRdb, not the authors. A total of approximately 440,000 distinct CDR3 sequences appear in this sample, about 15% of them only once. The ten most abundant clones make up 1% of the sample. As for this clonotype: No antigen is known for it. Base qualities are not provided; no much larger clone lies one nucleotide away.

Paper-wide results and their limitations: Significant enrichment of the disease-linked clones was reported in matched synovial fluid samples from ankylosing spondylitis patients. A TCR beta motif made up of eight or nine highly homologous amino acid variants appeared to be characteristic of blood from ankylosing spondylitis patients. Some motif variants had previously been reported in the synovial fluid and blood of reactive arthritis patients, which suggests shared mechanisms of disease initiation. The disease-linked clones showed a CD8+ phenotype and occurred at relatively low frequencies in peripheral blood.

V is clipped by 6 bases and J by 2 bases, and the sequence between their germline boundaries is 14 bases long. The germline V gene provides CDR1 MNHEY and CDR2 SVGEGT. The CDR3, cysteine through phenylalanine, is 15 amino acids long. Just CDR3 DNA is preserved here, 45 bases in frame from base 1. This clonotype was obtained from a male donor with ankylosing spondylitis. Sequenced sample: blood, either unsorted or a sorted T cell fraction (not recorded which). The rearranged chain carries TRBV6-2 or TRBV6-3 and TRBJ2-1, with the D segment possibly TRBD1 or TRBD2, each aligning over 5 bases. The nucleotides are TGTGCCAGCAGGGACTGGGGACGAACCTACAATGAGCAGTTCTTC. It codes for CASRDWGRTYNEQFF.